Listed below are T cell receptor beta chains from one sample, sequenced in a study of cytomegalovirus exposure and HLA in healthy donors. The data were produced by immunoSEQ multiplex PCR, yet TCRdb's version contains in-frame clones alone and is incomplete. This sample has 68,000 or so clones, with around four fifths found just once. Sequenced sample: PBMCs. These receptors all stem from a human donor in good health. The CDR3 runs from the conserved cysteine through the conserved F or W. The D gene is left open where the match is weak. Clone size, where shown, is once, few, many, or a class for clones that have expanded.

D	V	size	J	DNA	CDR3
-	TRBV7-6	-	TRBJ1-5	TGTGCCAGCAGCTTAGCGGCGGGACGGAATCAGCCCCAGCATTTT	CASSLAAGRNQPQHF
TRBD1	TRBV5-1	-	TRBJ2-2	TGCGCCAGCAGCCCGGGTGGGACAGGGGTCCCCGGGGAGCTGTTTTTT	CASSPGGTGVPGELFF
-	TRBV11-2	-	TRBJ1-2	TGTGCCAGCAGCTTAGATCCGACAGTCTATGGCTACACCTTC	CASSLDPTVYGYTF
-	TRBV19	-	TRBJ2-5	TGTGCCAGTAGTATTCAGAAATCCCAAGAGACCCAGTACTTC	CASSIQKSQETQYF
TRBD1	TRBV11-2	-	TRBJ2-4	TGTGCCAGCAGCCCAAGGACAGGGCGGGGAGACAAAAACATTCAGTACTTC	CASSPRTGRGDKNIQYF
-	TRBV6-5	-	TRBJ1-5	TGTGCCAGCAGTTCCGACAGATCCAATCAGCCCCAGCATTTT	CASSSDRSNQPQHF
TRBD1	TRBV18	-	TRBJ2-6	TGTGCCAGCTCACCAGGACAGGCCCGGACTGGGGCCAACGTCCTGACTTTC	CASSPGQARTGANVLTF
-	TRBV6-5	-	TRBJ1-2	TGTGCCAGCAGTTACTCGAAGGCAGGGGTGAATGGCTACCCCTTC	CASSYSKAGVNGYPF
TRBD1	TRBV30	-	TRBJ1-4	TGTGCCTGGAGTGAGGGACAGGGGCATGAAAAACTGTTTTTT	CAWSEGQGHEKLFF
-	TRBV5-1	-	TRBJ1-3	TGCGCCAGCAGCGCCGGGGACACCGGTGGAGGAAACACCATATATTTT	CASSAGDTGGGNTIYF
-	TRBV19	-	TRBJ2-1	TGTGCCAGTAGTATCAGCGCCAAATACAATGAGCAGTTCTTC	CASSISAKYNEQFF
-	TRBV27	-	TRBJ2-7	TGTGCCAGCAGTTTACGGCAGGGATCATACGAGCAGTACTTC	CASSLRQGSYEQYF
TRBD2	TRBV7-2	few	TRBJ2-1	TGTGCCAGCAGCTTAGTAGCGGGGGGGAGGACCTACAATGAGCAGTTCTTC	CASSLVAGGRTYNEQFF
TRBD1	TRBV7-6	-	TRBJ1-3	TGTGCCAGCAGCTTAGTCGACAGGGCTGGAAACACCATATATTTT	CASSLVDRAGNTIYF
TRBD2	TRBV5-4	-	TRBJ2-3	TGTGCCAGCAGCTTCAATAGCGGGGGGGCAATCACAGATACGCAGTATTTT	CASSFNSGGAITDTQYF
TRBD1	TRBV6-6	-	TRBJ2-7	TGTGCCAGCAGTTACAGGGACAGGGGGTCCTACGAGCAGTACTTC	CASSYRDRGSYEQYF
TRBD1	TRBV7-7	-	TRBJ1-1	TGTGCTAGCAGCCCCACCGGGACAGACAAGAACACTGAAGCTTTCTTT	CASSPTGTDKNTEAFF
TRBD2	TRBV5-1	-	TRBJ2-1	TGCGCCAGCAGAGAGGGGACTACCTACAATGAGCAGTTCTTC	CASREGTTYNEQFF
-	TRBV2	-	TRBJ2-3	TGTGCCAGCAGCCGGGAACCACTCACAGATACGCAGTATTTT	CASSREPLTDTQYF
TRBD2	TRBV27	-	TRBJ2-7	TGTGCCAGCAGTTTAGACGGCGGGGGGTTGTCCTACGAGCAGTACTTC	CASSLDGGGLSYEQYF
TRBD2	TRBV7-9	once	TRBJ2-7	TGTTCCAGCAGCTTCGATCTAGCGGGGGGGTGGGACGAGCAGTACTTC	CSSSFDLAGGWDEQYF
TRBD1	TRBV5-1	-	TRBJ2-3	TGCGCCAGCAGGATCGGGACAGGGGGCACAGATACGCAGTATTTT	CASRIGTGGTDTQYF
-	TRBV10-2	-	TRBJ1-5	TGCGCCAGCAGCAAGGGAGGGATCAATCAGCCCCAGCATTTT	CASSKGGINQPQHF
TRBD2	TRBV4-2	few	TRBJ2-3	TGTGCCAGCAGCCCCCGGGGGGGGAATGAGCCGGATACGCAGTATTTT	CASSPRGGNEPDTQYF
TRBD1	TRBV19	-	TRBJ1-1	TGTGCCAGTAGGAGGGACAGTATTATGAACACTGAAGCTTTCTTT	CASRRDSIMNTEAFF
TRBD1	TRBV19	once	TRBJ2-5	TGTGCCAGTAGTACCCGGGACAGGCGAGAGACCCAGTACTTC	CASSTRDRRETQYF
-	TRBV11-2	-	TRBJ2-3	TGTGCCAGCAGCTTAGCGGCAGCCTCAAAACTAAACACAGATACGCAGTATTTT	CASSLAAASKLNTDTQYF
TRBD2	TRBV2	-	TRBJ2-5	TGTGCCAGCAGCAATAGCGGGGGGGCTGAAGAGACCCAGTACTTC	CASSNSGGAEETQYF
TRBD1	TRBV6-5	-	TRBJ1-4	TGTGCCAGCAGCCGAGGGGGCCAGAATGAAAAACTGTTTTTT	CASSRGGQNEKLFF
TRBD1	TRBV5-4	-	TRBJ1-2	TGTGCCAGCAGCTCGGGACAGAGAATGTATGGCTACACCTTC	CASSSGQRMYGYTF
TRBD2	TRBV11-1	-	TRBJ2-7	TGTGCCAGCAGCTTCGGCGGGGGGCGCTACGAGCAGTACTTC	CASSFGGGRYEQYF
-	TRBV6-5	few	TRBJ1-5	TGTGCCAGCAGTTACATTTCCAGGACAGAGAATCAGCCCCAGCATTTT	CASSYISRTENQPQHF